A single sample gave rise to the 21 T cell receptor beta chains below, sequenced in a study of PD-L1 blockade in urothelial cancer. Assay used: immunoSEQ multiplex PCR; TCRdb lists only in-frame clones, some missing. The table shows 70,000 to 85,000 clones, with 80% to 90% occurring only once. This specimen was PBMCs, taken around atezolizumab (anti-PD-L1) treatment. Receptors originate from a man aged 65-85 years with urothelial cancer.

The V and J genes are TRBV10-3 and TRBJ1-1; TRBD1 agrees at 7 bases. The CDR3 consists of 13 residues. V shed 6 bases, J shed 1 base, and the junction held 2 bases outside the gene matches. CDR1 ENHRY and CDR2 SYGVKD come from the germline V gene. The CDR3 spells CAIRRGPNTEAFF. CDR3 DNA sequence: TGTGCCATCAGGAGGGGGCCGAACACTGAAGCTTTCTTT.

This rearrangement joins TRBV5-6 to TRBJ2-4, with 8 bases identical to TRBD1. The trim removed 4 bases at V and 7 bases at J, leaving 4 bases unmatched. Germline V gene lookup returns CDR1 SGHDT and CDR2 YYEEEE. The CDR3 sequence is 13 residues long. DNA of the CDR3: TGTGCCAGCAGCGCGGGACAGGTCAACATTCAGTACTTC. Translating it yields CASSAGQVNIQYF.

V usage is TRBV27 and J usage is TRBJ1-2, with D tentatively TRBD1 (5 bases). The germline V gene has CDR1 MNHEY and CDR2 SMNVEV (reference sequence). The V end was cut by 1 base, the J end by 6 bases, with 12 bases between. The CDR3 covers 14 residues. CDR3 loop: CASSLLGRADGYTF. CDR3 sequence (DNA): TGTGCCAGCAGTTTATTGGGCAGGGCTGATGGCTACACCTTC.

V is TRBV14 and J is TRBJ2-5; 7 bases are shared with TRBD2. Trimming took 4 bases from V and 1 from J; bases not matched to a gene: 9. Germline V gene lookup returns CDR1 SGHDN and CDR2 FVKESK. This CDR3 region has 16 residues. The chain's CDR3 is CASSPLAAGPQETQYF. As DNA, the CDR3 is TGTGCCAGCAGCCCCCTGGCAGCGGGACCCCAAGAGACCCAGTACTTC. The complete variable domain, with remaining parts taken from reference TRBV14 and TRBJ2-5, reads EAGVTQFPSHSVIEKGQTVTLRCDPISGHDNLYWYRRVMGKEIKFLLHFVKESKQDESGMPNNRFLAERTGGTYSTLKVQPAELEDSGVYFCASSPLAAGPQETQYFGPGTRLLVL.

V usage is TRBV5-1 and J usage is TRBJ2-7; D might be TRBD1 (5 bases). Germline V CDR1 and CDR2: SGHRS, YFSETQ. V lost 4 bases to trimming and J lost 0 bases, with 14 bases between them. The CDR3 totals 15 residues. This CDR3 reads CASSLRGPASYEQYF. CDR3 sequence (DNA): TGCGCCAGCAGCCTTAGGGGCCCAGCCTCCTACGAGCAGTACTTC.

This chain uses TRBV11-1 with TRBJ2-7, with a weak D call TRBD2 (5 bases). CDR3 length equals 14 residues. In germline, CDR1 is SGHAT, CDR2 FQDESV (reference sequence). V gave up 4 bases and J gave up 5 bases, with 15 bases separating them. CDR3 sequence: CASSSPGGSDEQYF. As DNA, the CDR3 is TGTGCCAGCAGCTCCCCTGGAGGTTCGGACGAGCAGTACTTC.

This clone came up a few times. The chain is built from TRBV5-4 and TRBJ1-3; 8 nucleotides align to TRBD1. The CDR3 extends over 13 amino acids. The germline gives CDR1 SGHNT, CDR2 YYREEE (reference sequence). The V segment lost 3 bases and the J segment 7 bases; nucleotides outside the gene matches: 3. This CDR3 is CASSSWDRNTIYF. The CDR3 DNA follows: TGTGCCAGCAGCTCATGGGACAGGAACACCATATATTTT.

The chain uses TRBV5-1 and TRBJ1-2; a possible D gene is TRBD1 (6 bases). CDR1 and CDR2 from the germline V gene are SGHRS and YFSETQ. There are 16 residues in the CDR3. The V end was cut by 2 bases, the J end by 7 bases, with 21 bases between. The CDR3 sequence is CASSFPEAQGLGGYTF. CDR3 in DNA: TGCGCCAGCAGCTTCCCCGAAGCACAGGGTTTGGGTGGCTACACCTTC.

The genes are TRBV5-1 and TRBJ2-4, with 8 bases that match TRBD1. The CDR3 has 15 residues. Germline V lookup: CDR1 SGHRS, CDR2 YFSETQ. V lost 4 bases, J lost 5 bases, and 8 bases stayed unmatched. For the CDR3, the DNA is TGCGCCAGCAGCGAACACAGGGGGGCACAAAACATTCAGTACTTC. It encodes CASSEHRGAQNIQYF.

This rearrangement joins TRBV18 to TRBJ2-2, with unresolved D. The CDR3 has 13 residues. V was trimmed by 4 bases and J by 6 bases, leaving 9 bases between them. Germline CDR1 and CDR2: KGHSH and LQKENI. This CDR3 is CASSRLPAGELFF. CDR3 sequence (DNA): TGTGCCAGCTCACGACTGCCGGCCGGGGAGCTGTTTTTT.

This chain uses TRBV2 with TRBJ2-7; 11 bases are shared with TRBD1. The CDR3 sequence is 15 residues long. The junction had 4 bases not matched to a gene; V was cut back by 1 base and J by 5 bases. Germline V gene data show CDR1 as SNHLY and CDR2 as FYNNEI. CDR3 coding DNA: TGTGCCAGCAGTGAAGGGACAGGGGGCCGGGACGAGCAGTACTTC. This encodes CASSEGTGGRDEQYF.

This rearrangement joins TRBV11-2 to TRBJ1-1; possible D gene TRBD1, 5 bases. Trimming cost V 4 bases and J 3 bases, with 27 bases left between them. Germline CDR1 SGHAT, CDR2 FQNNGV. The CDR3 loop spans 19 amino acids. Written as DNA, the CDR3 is TGTGCCAGCAGCTCTGGGCAAATTGGGGGAGGGAGGGGTGACACTGAAGCTTTCTTT. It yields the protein CASSSGQIGGGRGDTEAFF.

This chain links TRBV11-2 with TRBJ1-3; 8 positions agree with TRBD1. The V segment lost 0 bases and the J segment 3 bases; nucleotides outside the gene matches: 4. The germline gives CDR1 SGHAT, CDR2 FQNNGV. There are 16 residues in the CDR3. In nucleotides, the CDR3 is TGTGCCAGCAGCTTAGACAGGGGGCTGTATGGAAACACCATATATTTT. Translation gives CASSLDRGLYGNTIYF.

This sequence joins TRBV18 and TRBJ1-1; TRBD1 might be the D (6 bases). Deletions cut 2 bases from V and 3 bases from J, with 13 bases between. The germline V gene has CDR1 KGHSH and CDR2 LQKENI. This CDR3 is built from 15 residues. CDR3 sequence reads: CASSPGAGEHTEAFF. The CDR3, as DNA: TGTGCCAGCTCACCAGGGGCAGGGGAGCACACTGAAGCTTTCTTT.

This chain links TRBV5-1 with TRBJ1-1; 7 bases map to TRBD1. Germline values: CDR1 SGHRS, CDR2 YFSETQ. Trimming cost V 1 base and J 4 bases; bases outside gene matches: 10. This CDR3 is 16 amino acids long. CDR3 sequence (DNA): TGCGCCAGCAGCTTGTATTTTAGGGCAGGGGGCACTGAAGCTTTCTTT. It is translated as CASSLYFRAGGTEAFF.

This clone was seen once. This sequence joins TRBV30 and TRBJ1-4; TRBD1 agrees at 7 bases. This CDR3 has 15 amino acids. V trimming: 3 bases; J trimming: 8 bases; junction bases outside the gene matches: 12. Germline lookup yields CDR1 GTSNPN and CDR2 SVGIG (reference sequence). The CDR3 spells CAWSPSDRVWEKLFF. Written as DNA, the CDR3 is TGTGCCTGGAGCCCCTCCGACAGGGTTTGGGAAAAACTGTTTTTT.

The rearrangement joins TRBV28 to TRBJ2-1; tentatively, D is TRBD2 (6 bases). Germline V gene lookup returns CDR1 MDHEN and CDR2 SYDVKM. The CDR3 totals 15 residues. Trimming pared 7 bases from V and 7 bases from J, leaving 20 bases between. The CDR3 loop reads CASMDLGGGRNEQFF. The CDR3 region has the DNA TGTGCCAGCATGGACCTTGGGGGAGGTAGAAATGAGCAGTTCTTC. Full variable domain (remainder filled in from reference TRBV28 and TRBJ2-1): DVKVTQSSRYLVKRTGEKVFLECVQDMDHENMFWYRQDPGLGLRLIYFSYDVKMKEKGDIPEGYSVSREKKERFSLILESASTNQTSMYLCASMDLGGGRNEQFFGPGTRLTVL.

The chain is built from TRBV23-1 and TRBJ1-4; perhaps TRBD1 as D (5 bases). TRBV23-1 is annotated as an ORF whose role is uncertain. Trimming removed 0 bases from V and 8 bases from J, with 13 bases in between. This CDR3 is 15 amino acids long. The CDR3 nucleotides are TGCGCCAGCAGTCAATCTTGTGGCGGACACGAAAAACTGTTTTTT. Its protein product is CASSQSCGGHEKLFF.

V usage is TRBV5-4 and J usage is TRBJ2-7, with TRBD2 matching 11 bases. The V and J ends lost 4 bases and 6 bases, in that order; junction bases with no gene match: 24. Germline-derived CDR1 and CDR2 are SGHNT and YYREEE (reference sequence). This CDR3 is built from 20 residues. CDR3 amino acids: CASSLPTGGRFSGRAAEQYF. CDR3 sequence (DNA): TGTGCCAGCAGCCTACCAACAGGGGGAAGATTTAGCGGGAGGGCGGCCGAGCAGTACTTC.

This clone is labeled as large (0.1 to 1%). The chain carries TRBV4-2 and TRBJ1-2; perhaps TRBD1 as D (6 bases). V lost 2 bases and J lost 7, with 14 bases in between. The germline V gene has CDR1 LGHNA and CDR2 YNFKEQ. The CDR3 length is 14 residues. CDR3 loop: CASSQSRDIAGYTF. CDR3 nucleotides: TGTGCCAGCAGCCAAAGCCGGGACATTGCTGGCTACACCTTC.

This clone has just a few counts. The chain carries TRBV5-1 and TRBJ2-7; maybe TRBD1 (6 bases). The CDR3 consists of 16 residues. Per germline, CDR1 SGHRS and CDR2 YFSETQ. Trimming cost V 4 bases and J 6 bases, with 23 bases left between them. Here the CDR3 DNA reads TGCGCCAGCAGCCCCGAGCCAGGGGCTTTAGGGTCCGAGCAGTACTTC. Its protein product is CASSPEPGALGSEQYF.